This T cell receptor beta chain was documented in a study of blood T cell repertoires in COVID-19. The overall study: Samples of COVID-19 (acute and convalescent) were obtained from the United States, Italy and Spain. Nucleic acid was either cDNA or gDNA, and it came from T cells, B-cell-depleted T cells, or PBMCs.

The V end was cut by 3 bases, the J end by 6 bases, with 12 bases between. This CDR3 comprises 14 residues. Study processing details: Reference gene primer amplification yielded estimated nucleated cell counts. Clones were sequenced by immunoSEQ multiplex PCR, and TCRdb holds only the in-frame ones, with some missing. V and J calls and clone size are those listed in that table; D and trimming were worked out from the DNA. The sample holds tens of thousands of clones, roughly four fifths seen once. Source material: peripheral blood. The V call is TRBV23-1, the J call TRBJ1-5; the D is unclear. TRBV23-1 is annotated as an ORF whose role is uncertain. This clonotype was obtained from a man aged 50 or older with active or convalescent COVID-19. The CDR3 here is CASSQRDLGQPQHF. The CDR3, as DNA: TGCGCCAGCAGTCAGCGAGATCTTGGTCAGCCCCAGCATTTT.